The clone carrying this TCR beta chain was counted between two and nine times. The antigen remains unidentified. The record originates from a study of beta chain features in type 1 diabetes. Study at large: There were approximately 100,000,000 sorted cells examined across all samples.

It was via CD45RO/CCR7/CD25/CD127/CD95/CD27 that CD4+ naive, central memory, regulatory and stem cell-like memory cells were sorted. Study-level results: Significant though moderate, a shortening of TCRB CDR3s appeared in all four CD4+ subsets of Type 1 diabetes patients. PCR might favor shorter templates, but any such skew would affect patients and controls equally.

The ends were cut back, 2 bases at V and 2 bases at J, with 14 bases in the middle. The CDR3 is 15 residues long. Germline values: CDR1 SGHRS, CDR2 YFSETQ. Reverse transcribing all isolated RNA meant expressed TCRB transcripts were sequenced. Some clones are missing from TCRdb's copy, which holds only in-frame ones; the method was immunoSEQ multiplex PCR. The sample includes about 330,000 clones, roughly 9.6% of them seen just once. Sequencing was carried out using naive CD4+ T cells from blood. This sequence joins TRBV5-1 and TRBJ2-7, with a tentative D call TRBD1 (6 bases). This TCR derives from a woman aged 25 to 39 in good health. The CDR3 bases are TGCGCCAGCAGCTTACCGGCAGGGGTTACCTACGAGCAGTACTTC. As protein: CASSLPAGVTYEQYF. The variable domain in full, with the rest retrieved from reference TRBV5-1 and TRBJ2-7, is KAGVTQTPRYLIKTRGQQVTLSCSPISGHRSVSWYQQTPGQGLQFLFEYFSETQRNKGNFPGRFSGRQFSNSRSEMNVSTLELGDSALYLCASSLPAGVTYEQYFGPGTRLTVT.